This TCR beta chain was identified in a study of untreated major depressive disorder. Study-level findings and limits: TRBV25-01 and TRBV02-01 usage differences were not statistically significant. Generalizability is limited by the comparatively small study sample. TRBV05-01 (Vbeta 5.1) usage was higher in CD4+ T cells of depressed patients than controls.

Assay: immunoSEQ multiplex PCR; the TCRdb copy retains only in-frame clones and omits some. The table includes roughly 14,000 clones, about 93% detected once. The CDR3 loop spans 16 amino acids. The germline V and J ends were trimmed by 6 bases and 6 bases, with 22 bases remaining between them. Germline-derived CDR1 and CDR2 are MNHEY and SMNVEV (reference sequence). Turning to this clone: Its antigen is unknown.

The material sequenced was CD4+ T cells from PBMCs. The chain has TRBV27 and TRBJ2-3; possibly TRBD1 or TRBD2 for D (5 bases each). The TCR comes from a man aged 30 to 39 with major depressive disorder. Here the CDR3 DNA reads TGTGCCAGCAGCTTGGGGGTTTTAGGGGCGATGGATACGCAGTATTTT. Translation gives CASSLGVLGAMDTQYF.